These 19 T cell receptor beta chains originate from one sample sequenced in a study of post-analysis software for immune sequencing data. Notes on the study in general: In patients, roughly 5 TRBV segments were more frequent than in controls, with TRBV5-6, TRBV5-1 and TRBV20-1 among them.

Their target antigens are unknown. Unique-molecular-identifier-tagged TCR beta cDNA libraries were used. A single record per CDR3 protein comes from TCRdb applying MiXCR to the PCR reads. The profile shows approximately 730,000 distinct CDR3 sequences, 46% of them singletons. The specimen sequenced was blood. These receptors all stem from a girl under 18 with multiple sclerosis.

This clonotype was seen many times. V gene TRBV7-3 combines with J gene TRBJ2-5; 9 positions match TRBD2. Germline loops: CDR1 SGHTA, CDR2 FQGTGA. The CDR3 is 19 residues long. V lost 4 bases and J lost 5; bases outside the gene matches: 20. The CDR3 DNA is TGTGCCAGCAGCTACACGGGCGTGAGCGGGAGGATCAAGCAGGAGACCCAGTACTTC. Translated: CASSYTGVSGRIKQETQYF.

Here the CDR3 reads CSVAPLREGTYEQYF. DNA of the CDR3: TGCAGCGTTGCTCCCCTGCGGGAGGGGACCTACGAGCAGTACTTC. This rearrangement joins TRBV29-1 to TRBJ2-7; 9 positions match TRBD2. In germline, CDR1 is SQVTM, CDR2 ANQGSEA. Trimming removed 4 bases from V and 2 bases from J; junction bases left unmatched: 9. The CDR3 runs 15 residues.

This rearrangement joins TRBV15 to TRBJ2-7; 8 bases fit TRBD2. The junction had 18 bases not matched to a gene; V was cut back by 5 bases and J by 3 bases. The CDR3 is 18 amino acids. Germline loops: CDR1 LNHNV, CDR2 YYDKDF (reference sequence). The CDR3 sequence: CATSPDVRQRERNYEQYF. CDR3 in DNA: TGTGCCACCAGCCCAGATGTACGCCAGCGGGAGAGGAACTACGAGCAGTACTTC.

V usage is TRBV7-2 and J usage is TRBJ2-5, with 8 bases identical to TRBD2. The CDR3 is 14 residues long. The ends lost 3 bases at V and 5 bases at J; junction bases unmatched: 5. Germline CDR1 SGHTA, CDR2 FQGNSA. CDR3 DNA: TGTGCCAGCAGCTTTAGTAGCGGGATTGAGACCCAGTACTTC. It codes for CASSFSSGIETQYF.

Comments on this clonotype: A junction boundary mismatches the germline segment, possibly from a read error. V and J are TRBV20-1 and TRBJ1-2; D gene unclear. CDR3 size: 13 residues. Looked up from germline, CDR1 is DFQATT and CDR2 is SNEGSKA (reference sequence). CDR3 in amino acids: CSASRADNYGHTF. For the CDR3, the DNA is TGCAGTGCTAGTCGGGCCGATAACTATGGCCACACCTTC.

The rearrangement joins TRBV7-9 to TRBJ2-1; 8 bases fit TRBD2. CDR1 is SEHNR and CDR2 is FQNEAQ in the germline V gene (reference sequence). This CDR3 contains 17 residues. V shed 1 base and J 10 bases; nucleotides not matched to a gene: 15. In nucleotides, the CDR3 is TGTGCCAGCAGCTTAGGGTTGGGGACTAGTATGAGTCTGGAGCAGTTCTTC. This gives the protein CASSLGLGTSMSLEQFF.

V gene TRBV6-1 combines with J gene TRBJ2-5, with 14 bases that match TRBD2. CDR3 length equals 16 residues. Losses at the gene ends were 6 bases for V and 4 bases for J; bases not matched to a gene: 7. Per germline, CDR1 MNHNS and CDR2 SASEGT. The CDR3 nucleotides read TGTGCCAGCAGCGTCGGGACTAGCGGGAGTGTAGAGACCCAGTACTTC. Its translation is CASSVGTSGSVETQYF.

The chain links TRBV9 to TRBJ2-1; possibly TRBD1 for D (6 bases). The germline V and J ends were trimmed by 1 base and 0 bases, with 8 bases remaining between them. The CDR3 contains 15 residues. Germline V CDR1 and CDR2: SGDLS, YYNGEE. CDR3 amino acids: CASSVTGNSYNEQFF. The CDR3 nucleotides are TGTGCCAGCAGCGTAACAGGGAACTCCTACAATGAGCAGTTCTTC.

This chain uses TRBV12-3 or TRBV12-4 with TRBJ2-5; the D is unclear. The CDR3 sequence is 13 residues long. Between the trimmed V and J ends, which lost 5 bases and 9 bases, there was a span of 16 bases. CDR3 in amino acids: CASSPGGGWAQYF. DNA for the CDR3: TGTGCCAGCAGTCCCGGCGGCGGTTGGGCCCAGTACTTC.

This chain connects TRBV20-1 to TRBJ1-4; D gene ambiguous. Trimming removed 1 base at V and 5 bases at J, with 8 bases between. This CDR3 is built from 13 residues. The germline CDR1 and CDR2 sequences are DFQATT and SNEGSKA (reference sequence). The CDR3 DNA is TGCAGTGCTAGAGCTACCGGAAATGAAAAACTGTTTTTT. It translates to CSARATGNEKLFF.

The genes are TRBV7-2 and TRBJ1-6; D might be TRBD1 (5 bases). The CDR3 runs to 18 residues. V lost 5 bases and J 0 bases, leaving 17 bases between the germline ends. The germline V gene has CDR1 SGHTA and CDR2 FQGNSA. Here the CDR3 DNA reads TGTGCCAGCAGCCCAGAGAGAAAGGGGAGCTCCTATAATTCACCCCTCCACTTT. Its protein is CASSPERKGSSYNSPLHF.

In its sample, this clonotype was seen a few times. CDR3 coding DNA: TGTGCCAGCGTGTCGGGGGCGTCGTCCGAGCAGTACTTC. It codes for CASVSGASSEQYF. The gene calls are TRBV12-3 or TRBV12-4 and TRBJ2-5; the D gene could be TRBD1 or TRBD2 (6 bases each). The closer fit of TRBJ2-7 to the DNA end suggests the J call may be wrong. CDR3 size: 13 residues.

This clonotype was seen more than once but under ten times. J is TRBJ2-1 and V is TRBV20-1; 9 positions match TRBD2. CDR1 and CDR2 (germline): DFQATT, SNEGSKA (reference sequence). The CDR3 totals 15 residues. The junction had 7 bases not matched to a gene; V was cut back by 1 base and J by 6 bases. The CDR3 region is CSARGVSGSTNEQFF. The CDR3 bases are TGCAGTGCTAGAGGGGTTAGCGGGAGCACCAATGAGCAGTTCTTC.

CDR3 residues: CASSPLGLSSYEQYF. The CDR3 DNA follows: TGTGCCAGCAGCCCACTTGGGCTCAGCTCCTACGAGCAGTACTTC. This chain connects TRBV12-3 or TRBV12-4 to TRBJ2-7; no clear D gene. With 6 bases removed from V and 0 bases from J, the gap between germline ends came to 15 bases. CDR3 size: 15 residues.

J is TRBJ2-7 and V is TRBV13; 7 nucleotides agree with TRBD1. V trimming: 5 bases; J trimming: 9 bases; junction bases outside the gene matches: 7. Germline CDR1 PRHDT, CDR2 FYEKMQ (reference sequence). The CDR3 covers 12 residues. In DNA, the CDR3 is TGTGCCAGCAGCCAAACAGGGGAACCGCAGTACTTC. Protein: CASSQTGEPQYF.

The sample holds one count of this clonotype. This chain links TRBV27 with TRBJ2-5; 16 nucleotides line up with TRBD2. With V trimmed by 5 bases and J by 11 bases, 8 bases remained unmatched. This CDR3 spans 15 amino acids. CDR1 is MNHEY and CDR2 is SMNVEV in the germline V gene (reference sequence). CDR3: CASSHGTSGRVEQYF. DNA of the CDR3: TGTGCCAGCAGTCACGGGACTAGCGGGAGGGTTGAGCAGTACTTC.

The rearrangement uses TRBV6-5 and TRBJ2-1; D might be TRBD2 (5 bases). From germline, CDR1 is MNHEY and CDR2 SVGAGI. V lost 3 bases and J 7 bases, leaving 16 bases between the germline ends. This CDR3 is built from 15 residues. Here the CDR3 DNA reads TGTGCCAGCAGTTATTGGGAGACCGGTCGAAATGAGCAGTTCTTC. This encodes CASSYWETGRNEQFF.

The rearrangement uses TRBV20-1 and TRBJ2-7; D might be TRBD1 (7 bases). The germline V gene encodes CDR1 DFQATT and CDR2 SNEGSKA (reference sequence). Trimming took off 0 bases at V and 3 bases at J, with 15 bases between the two ends. The CDR3 has 15 amino acids. CDR3 nucleotides: TGCAGTGCTAGAGATGGGGGGACAGATATCTACGAGCAGTACTTC. It is translated as CSARDGGTDIYEQYF.

J is TRBJ2-1 and V is TRBV20-1, with D perhaps TRBD2 (5 bases). CDR1 and CDR2 from the germline V gene are DFQATT and SNEGSKA (reference sequence). Between the trimmed V and J ends, which lost 0 bases and 0 bases, there was a span of 27 bases. CDR3 length equals 21 residues. The CDR3 loop reads CSARDLGSGDPRKSSYNEQFF. The CDR3 nucleotides are TGCAGTGCTAGAGATTTAGGGAGCGGCGACCCCAGAAAGAGCTCCTACAATGAGCAGTTCTTC.